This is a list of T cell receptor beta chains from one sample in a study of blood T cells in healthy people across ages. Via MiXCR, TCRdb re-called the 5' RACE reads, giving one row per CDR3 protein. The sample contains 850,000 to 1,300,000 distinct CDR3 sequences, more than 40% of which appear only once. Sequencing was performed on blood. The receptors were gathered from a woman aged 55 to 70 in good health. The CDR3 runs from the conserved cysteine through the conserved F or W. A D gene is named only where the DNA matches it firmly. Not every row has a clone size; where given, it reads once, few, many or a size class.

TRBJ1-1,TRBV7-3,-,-,TGTGCCAGCAGCTTAGAGGGCCAGGGGATTACTGAAGCTTTCTTT,CASSLEGQGITEAFF
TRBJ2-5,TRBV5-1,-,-,TGCGCCAGCAGCTTTGACCGGGCCGATAGGAAAAAAGAGACCCAGTACTTC,CASSFDRADRKKETQYF
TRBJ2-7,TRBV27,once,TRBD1,TGTGCCGGCAGTGACCGGGACAGGGGGCGCGACGAGCAGTACTTC,CAGSDRDRGRDEQYF
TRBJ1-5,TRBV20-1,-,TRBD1,TGCAGTGCGAGCCCTCCGGACAGGGGACAGCCCCAGCATTTT,CSASPPDRGQPQHF
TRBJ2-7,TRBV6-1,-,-,TGTGCCAGCAGTGAAGGGCAACCCTGGGCGTCCTCCTACGAGCAGTACTTC,CASSEGQPWASSYEQYF
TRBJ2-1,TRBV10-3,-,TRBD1,TGTGCCATCAGTGGGGGTGGACAGGGTGGGAACTACAATGAGCAGTTCTTC,CAISGGGQGGNYNEQFF
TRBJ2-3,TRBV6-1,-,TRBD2,TGTGCCAGCAGCCCGAGGACTAGCGGGAGGGCCCGCACAGATACGCAGTATTTT,CASSPRTSGRARTDTQYF
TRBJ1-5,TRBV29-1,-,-,TGCAGCGTTGAAGAGGGGGGTAGCAATCAGCCCCAGCATTTT,CSVEEGGSNQPQHF
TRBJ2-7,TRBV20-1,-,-,TGCAGTGCTAGATGGGGTAGTGAGCAGTACTTC,CSARWGSEQYF
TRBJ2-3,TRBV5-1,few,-,TGCGCCAGCAGGAGAAATGGGCAGGGAACAGATACGCAGTATTTT,CASRRNGQGTDTQYF
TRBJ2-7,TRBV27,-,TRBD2,TGTGCCAGCAGGCTAGCGGGAACTCACTACGAGCGGCACTTC,CASRLAGTHYERHF
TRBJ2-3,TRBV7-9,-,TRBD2,TGTGCCAGCAGCTTGCCCGTCACTAGTCGTACTAGCGGGAGTTTGAATACGCAGTATTTT,CASSLPVTSRTSGSLNTQYF
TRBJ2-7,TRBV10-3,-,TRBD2,TGTGCCATCAGTAGCGGGAACGAGCAGTACTTC,CAISSGNEQYF
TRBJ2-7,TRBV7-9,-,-,TGTGCCAGCAGCTCCTTACCCGGGGAGTCCGACGAGCAGTACTTC,CASSSLPGESDEQYF
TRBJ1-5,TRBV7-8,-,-,TGTGCCAGCAGCTTATCTGGGAGGAGCAATCAGCCCCAGCATTTT,CASSLSGRSNQPQHF
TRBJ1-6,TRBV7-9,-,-,TGTGCCAGCAGCTTCGGCCAGGGGTATTCACCCCTCCACTTT,CASSFGQGYSPLHF
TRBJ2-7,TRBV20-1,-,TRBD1,TGCAGTGCTTTCCGGGACAGGGGAAACGAGCAGTACTTC,CSAFRDRGNEQYF
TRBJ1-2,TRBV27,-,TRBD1,TGTGCCAGCAGTCAAGACGGGACAGGGCATTATGGCTACACCTTC,CASSQDGTGHYGYTF
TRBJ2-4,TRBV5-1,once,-,TGCGCCAGCAGCTTGGCCTCAGGGGCTTTCATTCAGTACTTC,CASSLASGAFIQYF
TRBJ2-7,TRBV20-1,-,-,TGCAGTGCGCCCTGGGGCCCCTACGAGCAGTACTTC,CSAPWGPYEQYF
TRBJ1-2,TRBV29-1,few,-,TGCAGCGTTCGACCAGGCTATGGCTACACCTTC,CSVRPGYGYTF
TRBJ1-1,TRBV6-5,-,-,TGTGCCAGCGGTTACTCGTGGGGCCGCACTGAAGCTTTCTTT,CASGYSWGRTEAFF
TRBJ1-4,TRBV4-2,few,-,TGTGCCAGCAGCCAAGGAGCAAATACAGGGAATGAAAAACTGTTTTTT,CASSQGANTGNEKLFF
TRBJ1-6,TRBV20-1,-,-,TGCAGTGCGCGAGAGTTGGGAAGCGAGTCATCACCCCTCCACTTT,CSARELGSESSPLHF
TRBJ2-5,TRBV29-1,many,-,TGCAGCGTTGACACAGGGTGGGAGACCCAGTACTTC,CSVDTGWETQYF
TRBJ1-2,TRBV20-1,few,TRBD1,TGCAGTGCTACCATGACAGGGTGGAGTTATGGCTACACCTTC,CSATMTGWSYGYTF
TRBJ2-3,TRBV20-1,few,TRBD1,TGCAGCGGGACTTCCGGGACAGGGGGGGATACGCAGTATTTT,CSGTSGTGGDTQYF
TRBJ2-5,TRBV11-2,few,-,TGTGCCAGCAGCTTAGAGCCGGGAAGGGGGCAGTACTTC,CASSLEPGRGQYF
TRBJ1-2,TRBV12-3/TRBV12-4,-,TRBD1,TGTGCCAGCAGTTTTGGTCGGCAGGGGGTCTATGGCTACACCTTC,CASSFGRQGVYGYTF
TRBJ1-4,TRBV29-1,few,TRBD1,TGCAGCGCCCACGTCGGGACAGTTAATGAAAAACTGTTTTTT,CSAHVGTVNEKLFF
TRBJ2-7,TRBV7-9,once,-,TGTGCCAGCAGCTTAGGTTCTAGTCGAGAGGAGCAGTACTTC,CASSLGSSREEQYF
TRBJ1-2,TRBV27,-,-,TGTGCCAGCAGTTTCACTAACAGGTTATCCGGCTACACCTTC,CASSFTNRLSGYTF
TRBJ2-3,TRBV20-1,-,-,TGCAGTGCCCCCTCAGGCCCGGGGAGTCCCACAGATACGCAGTATTTT,CSAPSGPGSPTDTQYF
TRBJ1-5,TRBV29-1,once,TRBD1,TGCAGCGTCTCAGACAGGGTCGGGCAGCCCCAGCATTTT,CSVSDRVGQPQHF
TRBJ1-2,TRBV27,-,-,TGTGCCAGCAGTCCCCCCGGGGGGAACTATGGCTGCACCTTC,CASSPPGGNYGCTF
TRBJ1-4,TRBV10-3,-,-,TGTGCCATCAGCAAAAAAGGCGGCTATGAAAAACTGTTTTTT,CAISKKGGYEKLFF
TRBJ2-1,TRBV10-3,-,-,TGTGCCATCCCCGGAGTGGGCGATGGGCAGTTCTTC,CAIPGVGDGQFF
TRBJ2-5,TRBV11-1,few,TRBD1,TGTGCCAGCAGCTTATCTCGGACAGGGGGCTTCGAGACCCAGTACTTC,CASSLSRTGGFETQYF
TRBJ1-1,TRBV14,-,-,TGTGCCAGCAGCCAAGAGACCAGAAACACTGAAGCTTTCTTT,CASSQETRNTEAFF
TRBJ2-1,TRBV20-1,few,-,TGCAGCGCCAGAGACAATGAGCAGTTCTTC,CSARDNEQFF
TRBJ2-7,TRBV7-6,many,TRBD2,TGTGCCAGCAGCCCCGAAGCGGGAGCATCCTACGAGCAGTACTTC,CASSPEAGASYEQYF
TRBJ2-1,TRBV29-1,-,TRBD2,TGCAGCGTTTCCCTAGCGGTCTCCTACAATGAGCAGTTCTTC,CSVSLAVSYNEQFF
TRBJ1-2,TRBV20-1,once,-,TGCAGCTCCCTATTACAGGAAAACTATGGCTACACCTTC,CSSLLQENYGYTF
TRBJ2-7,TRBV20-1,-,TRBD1,TGCAGTGCTCCAGCCCGACAGGGGGCGAAGATCCAGTACTTC,CSAPARQGAKIQYF
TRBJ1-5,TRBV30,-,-,TGTGCCTGGGGGGAAGGCAATCAGCCCCAGCATTTT,CAWGEGNQPQHF
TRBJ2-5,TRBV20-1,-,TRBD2,TGCAGTGCCAATAGCGGGAGCCGAGAGACCCAGTACTTC,CSANSGSRETQYF
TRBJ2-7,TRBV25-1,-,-,TGTGCCAGCACCTCCGCAGGGATAGACTACGAGCAGTACTTC,CASTSAGIDYEQYF
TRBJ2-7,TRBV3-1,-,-,TGTGCCAGCAGCCCCCTGGTCCAGGGGTACGAGCAGTACTTC,CASSPLVQGYEQYF
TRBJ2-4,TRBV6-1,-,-,TGTGCCAGCAGGCTAGTTGTAGCCAAAAACATTCAGTACTTC,CASRLVVAKNIQYF
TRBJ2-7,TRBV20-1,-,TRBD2,TGCAGTGCCCAAGGTCCTAGCGGAAAAGACTGCGAGCAGTACTTC,CSAQGPSGKDCEQYF
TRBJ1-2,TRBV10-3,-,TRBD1,TGTGCCATCCGGACAGGGGGCAACTATGGCTACACCTTC,CAIRTGGNYGYTF
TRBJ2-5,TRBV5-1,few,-,TGCGCCAGCAGCTCATTGACTAGTGGAGAAATTGGCCAGTACTTC,CASSSLTSGEIGQYF
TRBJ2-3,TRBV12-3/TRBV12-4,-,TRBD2,TGTGCCAGCAGAGGACTAGACGTTTCCACAGATACGCAGTATTTT,CASRGLDVSTDTQYF
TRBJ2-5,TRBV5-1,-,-,TGCGCCAGCAGCTTGGCCGGGACTGACATGGAGGCCCAGTACTTC,CASSLAGTDMEAQYF
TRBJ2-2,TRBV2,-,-,TGTGCCAGCAGTGAGACTGGGATGCCCGGGGAGCTGTTTTTT,CASSETGMPGELFF
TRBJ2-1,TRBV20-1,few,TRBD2,TGCAGTGCCGCGGGACTAGCGGGAGGGCTAATCTCCTACAATGAGCAGTTCTTC,CSAAGLAGGLISYNEQFF
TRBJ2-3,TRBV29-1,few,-,TGCAGCGTTGAAGAAAGGGGGGACAAGAGCACAGATACGCAGTATTTT,CSVEERGDKSTDTQYF